A single T cell receptor (beta chain) is shown here with its context. Its antigen target is currently unknown. Base qualities are not provided; no much larger clone lies one nucleotide away. This sample was included in a study of blood T cell repertoires in COVID-19 (dated by TCRdb to about 2020). About the full investigation: Samples covering the acute and convalescent phases of COVID-19 were provided by collaborators in the United States, Italy and Spain. Nearly every sample came with metadata listing a de-identified subject ID, COVID-19 status, age in years and sex. The samples were drawn from two sources: the first 160 participants of the ongoing ImmuneRACE study, and 1,200 or so subjects contributed by 6 global collaborators. The dataset comprised deeply sampled blood TCRbeta repertoires from subjects exposed to, actively infected with, or recovered from COVID-19. The repertoires were made available in a free public database intended to serve as a resource for research on the immune response to SARS-CoV-2. HLA class I and class II types, where available, came from metadata supplied by the sample provider rather than from assay-based typing. The material from the prospective study consisted of cDNA or gDNA derived from T cells, B-cell-depleted T cells, or PBMCs. The investigation overall reported the following: The amount of clinical and demographic metadata varied by source and participant and was provided uncurated.

Via the germline V gene, CDR1 is MNHEY and CDR2 SVGEGT. The CDR3 contains 15 residues, cysteine and phenylalanine counted. Just the 45-base CDR3 DNA is kept, in frame starting at base 1. A distance of 12 bases separates the germline ends of V and J, which lose 4 bases and 5 bases respectively. TCRbeta CDR3 regions were amplified from genomic DNA using the immunoSEQ Assay, a bias-controlled multiplex PCR. As for the original processing: Within the assay, amplification of reference gene primers was used to estimate how many nucleated cells each sample contained. To quantify the absolute abundance of each unique TCRbeta CDR3 rearrangement, sequence reads were collapsed and filtered. For each sample, productive Simpson clonality was calculated as the square root of Simpson's diversity index over productive rearrangements. Drawn from immuneACCESS, this table holds only the in-frame rearrangements with V and J called that TCRdb kept. Clones are partly lost; checked studies trace under half to an unresolved V gene and leave the rest unexplained. From that table come the V and J calls and clone size; the DNA was used to work out D and trimming. This sample holds some 250,000 clones; 88% were observed only once. The top ten clonotypes cover about 0.99% of the sample.

Samples from volunteer blood donors who had recovered from COVID-19 were contributed by a second Seattle source. Collaborating institutions collected whole blood in K2EDTA tubes following their own protocols. For TCRbeta analysis, collaborators shipped samples as frozen whole blood, isolated PBMCs, or DNA extracted from either of those sample types. Sequencing was carried out using peripheral blood. This receptor chain uses TRBV6-2 or TRBV6-3 and TRBJ1-6; D gene: possibly TRBD1, on 6 matching bases. This TCR came from a woman between 40 and 50 years old who had recovered from COVID-19. CDR3 reads: CASSSRGIHNSPLHF. The DNA is as follows: TGTGCCAGCAGTTCGAGGGGGATCCATAATTCACCCCTCCACTTT.